This TCR beta chain stems from a study of cytomegalovirus exposure and HLA in healthy donors. Losses at the gene ends were 4 bases for V and 5 bases for J; bases not matched to a gene: 9. Germline lookup yields CDR1 SGDLS and CDR2 YYNGEE. CDR3 length equals 15 residues. Researchers ran the PCR with 60 Vbeta and 13 Jbeta primers. In the original processing: As a later analysis found, there were about 80 million unique TCR beta chains, of which about 10 million were shared. Sequenced by immunoSEQ multiplex PCR; TCRdb stores in-frame clones only, minus some. The V and J calls and the clone size are those of that table, but D and trimming were determined from the DNA. This sample has about 140,000 clones, with roughly 88% found just once. In the case of this clone: Its antigen is undetermined.

Study findings and constraints: An apparent linkage of common viral pathogens to several of the most significant clusters emerged in a later analysis. The study designated some 180 TCR beta chains cytomegalovirus-associated.

The V call is TRBV9, the J call TRBJ2-7; TRBD1 agrees at 10 bases. Sequencing was done on a sample of PBMCs. The receptor was derived from a woman in her 40s in good health and CMV-seronegative. The CDR3 region is CASSRPGQGTDEQYF. The CDR3 nucleotides are TGTGCCAGCAGCCGCCCGGGACAGGGGACCGACGAGCAGTACTTC.